This TCR beta chain was captured in a study of cytotoxic CD8 clonotypes in ibrutinib-treated CLL. Overall study results and limits: Sustained-remission and progressing patients were not sampled at matched times.

In this sample, this clone turned up a few times. Its antigen remains unidentified. The method was immunoSEQ multiplex PCR; TCRdb's version includes in-frame clones alone and lacks a portion of them. The sample includes 9,500 to 15,000 clones, less than 80% of them seen just once. Sample: PBMCs, taken before ibrutinib treatment. This receptor was identified in a human donor with chronic lymphocytic leukemia.

For the CDR3, the DNA is TGCAGCGGACGAGACAGTCTCACTGAAGCTTTCTTT. This sequence encodes CSGRDSLTEAFF. This chain uses TRBV29-1 with TRBJ1-1, with D perhaps TRBD1 (5 bases). Germline values: CDR1 SQVTM, CDR2 ANQGSEA. The CDR3 length is 12 residues. Trimming removed 7 bases from V and 4 bases from J, with 13 bases in between.